This is a list of T cell receptor beta chains from one sample in a study of T cell changes during pregnancy in multiple sclerosis. The repertoire was sequenced with immunoSEQ multiplex PCR; TCRdb's copy has only in-frame clones and lacks some. Among tens of thousands of clones listed, 93% were seen once. The sequences come from peripheral blood, collected in the second trimester of pregnancy. All receptors derive from a female donor with multiple sclerosis, enrolled in a pregnancy study. Both conserved end residues are part of each CDR3. The order of the fields is CDR3 length, J gene, V gene, clone size, D gene, CDR3 DNA, CDR3 protein. The D gene is left open where the match is weak. Size values are once, few and many counts, or a class for expanded clones, and some rows have none.

16,TRBJ2-1,TRBV5-6,NA,NA,TGTGCCAGCAGCTTGAGCTTGGCGGAACCCTCTAATGAGCAGTTCTTC,CASSLSLAEPSNEQFF
14,TRBJ2-7,TRBV14,NA,NA,TGTGCCATCTTTTACGCCCCGGAGGGTACCGAGCAGTACTTC,CAIFYAPEGTEQYF
15,TRBJ1-2,TRBV6-1,NA,TRBD1,TGTGCCAGCAGGGGTTCATTGACAGGGGGCTATGGCTACACCTTC,CASRGSLTGGYGYTF
19,TRBJ1-5,TRBV30,NA,TRBD1,TGTGCCTGGAGTCGCGGACAGGGGACCTTCCGGGTTAGCAATCAGCCCCAGCATTTT,CAWSRGQGTFRVSNQPQHF
11,TRBJ2-7,TRBV12-5,once,NA,TGTGCTAGTGGTCCTAACTACGAGCAGTACTTC,CASGPNYEQYF
16,TRBJ2-1,TRBV5-8,NA,NA,TGTGCCAGCAGGGCCCCTAGGGGGTCCCTCTACAATGAGCAGTTCTTC,CASRAPRGSLYNEQFF
13,TRBJ2-3,TRBV19,once,TRBD2,TGTGCCAGTAAGACTAGCGGAGTAGATACGCAGTATTTT,CASKTSGVDTQYF
15,TRBJ2-7,TRBV6-5,NA,NA,TGTGCCAGCAGTTACTCGAGGGATTTCTCCTACGAGCAGTACTTC,CASSYSRDFSYEQYF
15,TRBJ2-1,TRBV14,NA,TRBD2,TGTGCCAGCAGCCTACTAGCGGGGACATACAATGAGCAGTTCTTC,CASSLLAGTYNEQFF
14,TRBJ2-3,TRBV9,once,NA,TGTGCCAGCAGCGCCCTTGCGAACACAGATACGCAGTATTTT,CASSALANTDTQYF
12,TRBJ1-4,TRBV30,NA,TRBD1,TGTGCCAGGGGGCAGGGAGGAGGAAAACTGTTTTTT,CARGQGGGKLFF
14,TRBJ2-6,TRBV14,NA,NA,TGTGCCAGCAGCCCGGGACAAGGGGCCAACGTCCTGACTTTC,CASSPGQGANVLTF
15,TRBJ2-7,TRBV27,NA,NA,TGTGCCAGCAGATACTCGCGGGACTTGATCTACGAGCAGTACTTC,CASRYSRDLIYEQYF
12,TRBJ1-2,TRBV6-1,NA,NA,TGTGCCAGCCGACCCCTAGCATGGGGCTACACCTTC,CASRPLAWGYTF
12,TRBJ2-5,TRBV7-9,NA,NA,TGTGCCAGCAGCTTACCTCGAGAGACCCAGTACTTC,CASSLPRETQYF
18,TRBJ1-2,TRBV5-1,NA,NA,TGCGCCAGCAGCTTGGGGTGGACTTCTCGGGACACCAACTATGGCTACACCTTC,CASSLGWTSRDTNYGYTF
13,TRBJ1-1,TRBV28,NA,NA,TGTGCCATGAAACAGGCCCCGAACACTGAAGCTTTCTTT,CAMKQAPNTEAFF
12,TRBJ2-2,TRBV29-1,NA,NA,TGCAGCGTTTCAGAGGGAGCCGGGGAGCTGTTTTTT,CSVSEGAGELFF
15,TRBJ2-7,TRBV27,NA,TRBD1,TGTGCCAGCAACCCCTCGGGACAGGGGTTAAACGAGCAGTACTTC,CASNPSGQGLNEQYF
16,TRBJ2-5,TRBV28,NA,TRBD1,TGTGCCAGCAGTTTTCCGACCGACAGGGGATGGGGGACCCAGTACTTC,CASSFPTDRGWGTQYF
14,TRBJ2-1,TRBV19,NA,TRBD2,TGTGCCAGTAGAACTAGCGGGAGTTACAATGAGCAGTTCTTC,CASRTSGSYNEQFF
15,TRBJ2-7,TRBV13,NA,TRBD2,TGTGCCAGCAGGCATAGCGGGATCCCTCGGTGGGAGCAGTACTTC,CASRHSGIPRWEQYF
11,TRBJ1-2,TRBV2,NA,NA,TGTGCCAGCACGGGAAACTATGGCTACACCTTC,CASTGNYGYTF
16,TRBJ2-4,TRBV6-1,NA,NA,TGTGCCAGCAGTGCCCAAGGGGGGGCCTCCAAAAACATTCAGTACTTC,CASSAQGGASKNIQYF
18,TRBJ1-5,TRBV5-5,NA,NA,TGTGCCAGCAGCTTGAACCTCGGGGGAAGAGGAAGCAATCAGCCCCAGCATTTT,CASSLNLGGRGSNQPQHF
15,TRBJ1-2,TRBV2,few,TRBD1,TGTGCCAGCAGTGAAGACAGGGGACTTAACTATGGCTACACCTTC,CASSEDRGLNYGYTF
15,TRBJ1-1,TRBV19,NA,TRBD1,TGTGCCAGTAGTAAGGGACAGGGGGCGAACACTGAAGCTTTCTTT,CASSKGQGANTEAFF
16,TRBJ2-1,TRBV4-1,NA,TRBD2,TGCGCCAGCAGCCAAGATACTAGCGGGAGATACAATGAGCAGTTCTTC,CASSQDTSGRYNEQFF
16,TRBJ1-3,TRBV19,NA,TRBD1,TGTGCCAGTAGTATGACAGGGAGGCTCTCTGGAAACACCATATATTTT,CASSMTGRLSGNTIYF